This entry lists 21 T cell receptor beta chains sequenced from one sample in a study of T cells in women clearing cervical HPV infection. Sequencing was performed with immunoSEQ multiplex PCR; in TCRdb, only in-frame clones are kept and a portion is missing. The sample table includes more than 30,000 clones. Sequencing was performed on blood buffy coat. Receptors were obtained from a woman aged 18 to 75 with a cervical HPV16 infection that either progressed to CIN3+ or cleared (not recorded which).

The CDR3 DNA, read in part, is TGTGCCAGTACCCCATTATTTGGACTAGCGGGCACGAGCTCCTACAATGAG. As protein: CASTPLFGLAGTSSYNE. The full CDR3 is CASTPLFGLAGTSSYNEQFF. V and J are TRBV19 and TRBJ2-1; 11 positions agree with TRBD2. The sequenced fragment ends 3 residues before the CDR3 boundary, so the rest is inferred from the germline J gene. This CDR3 region has 20 residues. Per germline, CDR1 LNHDA and CDR2 SQIVND (reference sequence). The J segment lost 0 bases and the V segment lost 7 bases, leaving 17 bases of the junction unmatched.

Remarks on this clone: The CDR3 end falls 3 residues outside the read, so it is completed with the germline J gene. The V and J genes are TRBV7-6 and TRBJ2-6; no clear D gene. Germline CDR1 SGHVS, CDR2 FNYEAQ. This CDR3 has 12 amino acids. Deletions cut 11 bases from V and 3 bases from J, with 8 bases between. The CDR3 sequence: CAARSGANVLTF. The sequenced part of the CDR3 DNA is TGTGCCGCGAGAAGTGGGGCCAACGTC.

Comments on this clone: The CDR3 goes on 3 residues after the read ends, and that part is filled in from the germline J gene. The J gene is TRBJ2-4, the V gene TRBV20-1, with TRBD2 matching over 15 bases. Germline trimming cut 5 bases from V and 1 base from J; bases unmatched to any gene: 12. This CDR3 spans 19 amino acids. From germline, CDR1 is DFQATT and CDR2 SNEGSKA (reference sequence). CDR3 DNA (partial): TGCAGTGCTCCACCCGGACTAGCGGGAGGGTTGGCGGCCAAAAACATT. It translates to CSAPPGLAGGLAAKNI. The CDR3 in its entirety is CSAPPGLAGGLAAKNIQYF.

A word on this clone: The CDR3 extends 3 residues past the end of the read, so its final part is completed from the germline J gene. The chain carries TRBV28 and TRBJ2-7, with 8 bases that match TRBD2. Germline V gene lookup returns CDR1 MDHEN and CDR2 SYDVKM. V gave up 6 bases and J gave up 5 bases; unmatched junction bases: 12. The CDR3 has 15 amino acids. The CDR3 reads CASSIRSAGGHEQYF. The covered CDR3 bases are TGTGCCAGCAGCATACGATCTGCGGGGGGTCACGAG. Complete variable domain (other parts from reference TRBV28 and TRBJ2-7): DVKVTQSSRYLVKRTGEKVFLECVQDMDHENMFWYRQDPGLGLRLIYFSYDVKMKEKGDIPEGYSVSREKKERFSLILESASTNQTSMYLCASSIRSAGGHEQYFGPGTRLTVT.

The chain's CDR3 is CASSQADSTGAYGYTF. The CDR3 bases that were read are TGCGCCAGCAGCCAAGCGGACTCGACAGGAGCCTATGGC. This chain uses TRBV4-1 with TRBJ1-2; D is perhaps TRBD1 (6 bases). The sequenced fragment ends 3 residues before the CDR3 boundary, so the rest is inferred from the germline J gene. Per germline, CDR1 MGHRA and CDR2 YSYEKL. The V end lost 1 base, the J end lost 4 bases, and 16 bases lay between the germline ends. The CDR3 contains 16 residues.

About this clone: The sequenced fragment ends 3 residues before the CDR3 boundary, so the rest is inferred from the germline J gene. J is TRBJ2-3 and V is TRBV18; 7 bases are a match to TRBD1. Germline CDR1 reads KGHSH; CDR2 reads LQKENI. The CDR3 contains 16 residues. The ends lost 3 bases at V and 3 bases at J; junction bases unmatched: 9. The sequenced part of the CDR3 DNA is TGTGCCAGCTCACCCCCTAGACAGGGACGGACAGATACG. Translation gives CASSPPRQGRTDT. The complete CDR3 reads CASSPPRQGRTDTQYF.

Of note for this clone: Sequencing ends 3 residues short of the CDR3 end; the germline J gene provides the rest. The chain uses TRBV2 and TRBJ2-1, with 7 bases fitting TRBD1. The CDR3 consists of 16 residues. The V and J ends lost 6 bases and 0 bases, in that order; junction bases with no gene match: 8. CDR1 SNHLY and CDR2 FYNNEI come from the germline V gene. CDR3 loop: CASRDTGVSSYNEQFF. Partial CDR3 DNA: TGTGCCAGCAGGGATACAGGGGTGAGCTCCTACAATGAG. Using reference TRBV2 and TRBJ2-1 for the parts outside the CDR3, the full variable domain is EPEVTQTPSHQVTQMGQEVILRCVPISNHLYFYWYRQILGQKVEFLVSFYNNEISEKSEIFDDQFSVERPDGSNFTLKIRSTKLEDSAMYFCASRDTGVSSYNEQFFGPGTRLTVL.

About this clone itself: The read halts 3 residues ahead of the CDR3 end, with the missing end drawn from the germline J gene. The V and J genes are TRBV6-2 or TRBV6-3 and TRBJ1-2; 8 nucleotides agree with TRBD1. The CDR3 covers 16 residues. Per germline, CDR1 MNHEY and CDR2 SVGEGT. J was trimmed by 2 bases and V by 0 bases; bases with no gene match: 5. The CDR3 loop reads CASSYSMGQVNYGYTF. The covered CDR3 bases are TGTGCCAGCAGTTACTCGATGGGACAGGTGAACTATGGC.

As to this clone: The sequence runs out 3 residues before the end of the CDR3; the remainder is reconstructed from the germline J gene. The V call is TRBV19, the J call TRBJ1-1, with D tentatively TRBD1 (5 bases). In germline, CDR1 is LNHDA, CDR2 SQIVND (reference sequence). V was clipped by 3 bases and J by 6 bases, with 11 bases between them. CDR3 size: 13 residues. The covered CDR3 bases are TGTGCCAGTAGTATTAGCAGGGTTGCTGAA. Amino acids: CASSISRVAE. From start to end, the CDR3 is CASSISRVAEAFF.

Points on this clone: Read data end 3 residues before the CDR3 end; the end is taken from the germline J gene. The V and J genes are TRBV30 and TRBJ1-5, with TRBD1 matching over 12 bases. The germline gives CDR1 GTSNPN, CDR2 SVGIG (reference sequence). Losses at the gene ends were 0 bases for V and 1 base for J; bases not matched to a gene: 7. CDR3 size: 18 residues. The chain's CDR3 is CAWSVGTGGPGSNQPQHF. The sequenced CDR3 bases are TGTGCCTGGAGTGTAGGGACAGGGGGCCCGGGGAGCAATCAGCCC.

In terms of frequency, this clone is medium-sized. The read terminates 3 residues before the CDR3 end, so the remaining end is supplied by the germline J gene. The chain is built from TRBV19 and TRBJ2-2; no clear D. The CDR3 runs 13 residues. The V gene's germline CDR1 is LNHDA and CDR2 SQIVND (reference sequence). CDR3 DNA, as far as it was read: TGTGCCAGTAGTTCCCACGACACGCAAGGG. Translating gives CASSSHDTQG. The whole CDR3 protein is CASSSHDTQGLFF.

Notes on this clone: The read terminates 3 residues ahead of where the CDR3 ends, so the germline J gene completes it. This sequence joins TRBV29-1 and TRBJ2-3, with D perhaps TRBD1 (5 bases). CDR3 length equals 13 residues. Germline CDR1 is SQVTM and CDR2 is ANQGSEA. CDR3 DNA (partial): TGCAGCGTTGCGGGCAGGGCTAAGGGGACG. It encodes CSVAGRAKGT. The CDR3, in full, reads CSVAGRAKGTQYF.

A remark on this clone: One end of the junction does not line up with germline, which may come from a read error. The read comes to an end 3 residues before the CDR3 does, leaving the germline J gene to fill in the end. V gene TRBV30 combines with J gene TRBJ2-3, with D uncertain. Germline V gives CDR1 GTSNPN, CDR2 SVGIG (reference sequence). There are 12 residues in the CDR3. CDR3 DNA, as far as it was read: TGTGCCTGGACATTCAATTCAGAGACG. This translates into CAWTFNSET. From start to end, the CDR3 is CAWTFNSETQYF.

On this clone itself: The read ends 3 residues before the CDR3 terminus; that terminus is restored from the germline J gene. The rearrangement links TRBV12-5 to TRBJ2-5, with 8 nucleotides matching TRBD1. V lost 8 bases and J lost 5; bases outside the gene matches: 10. The CDR3 is 14 residues long. Looked up from germline, CDR1 is LGHNT and CDR2 is FRNRAP. Here the CDR3 reads CASSGDRGYETQYF. The CDR3 DNA, read in part, is TGTGCTAGTTCCGGAGACAGGGGATATGAGACC. The full variable domain, rest sourced from reference TRBV12-5 and TRBJ2-5, is DARVTQTPRHKVTEMGQEVTMRCQPILGHNTVFWYRQTMMQGLELLAYFRNRAPLDDSGMPKDRFSAEMPDATLATLKIQPSEPRDSAVYFCASSGDRGYETQYFGPGTRLLVL.

In the case of this clone: The CDR3 is cut off 3 residues early in the read; its end comes from the germline J gene. The chain is built from TRBV10-1 and TRBJ1-1, with D possibly matching TRBD1 (6 bases). Germline CDR1 is WNHNN and CDR2 is SYGVQD (reference sequence). CDR3 size: 13 residues. V shed 5 bases and J shed 4 bases, with 11 bases lying between them. CDR3 DNA (partial): TGCGCCAGCAGTCAGGGGTTGCGCACTGAA. This gives the protein CASSQGLRTE. The complete CDR3 sequence is CASSQGLRTEAFF.

With respect to this clone: The read terminates 3 residues ahead of where the CDR3 ends, so the germline J gene completes it. The J gene is TRBJ1-2, the V gene TRBV13, with TRBD1 matching 7 bases. The CDR3 loop spans 15 amino acids. V lost 5 bases and J lost 4; bases outside the gene matches: 10. CDR1 is PRHDT, CDR2 FYEKMQ, per germline (reference sequence). CDR3 DNA, as far as it was read: TGTGCCAGCAGCGTACGGGACAGAAAATCCTATGGC. The encoded protein is CASSVRDRKSYG. The entire CDR3 protein reads CASSVRDRKSYGYTF.

Comments on this clone: The read finishes 3 residues shy of the CDR3 end, and the germline J gene is used to complete it. The chain employs TRBV5-8 and TRBJ2-7; D uncertain. The CDR3 extends over 15 amino acids. The V gene's germline CDR1 is SGHTS and CDR2 YDEGEE. Trimming left V 0 bases short and J 3 bases short, with 13 bases between. The sequenced part of the CDR3 DNA is TGTGCCAGCAGCTTGGGCTACCGCTCATTCTACGAG. It codes for CASSLGYRSFYE. The whole CDR3 protein reads CASSLGYRSFYEQYF.

CDR3 protein: CASSLSSSSLYGQYF. The part of the CDR3 DNA that was read is TGTGCCAGCAGCTTATCAAGCTCCTCGCTCTATGGT. This sequence joins TRBV7-9 and TRBJ2-4; D remains unclear. The CDR3 end is not reached by the read, which stops 3 residues before it; the germline J gene fills it in. The CDR3 has 15 residues. Germline values: CDR1 SEHNR, CDR2 FQNEAQ (reference sequence).

The sequenced CDR3 bases are TGTGCCAGCTCACCACGGACAGGGGGCAGGACCGGGGAG. It encodes CASSPRTGGRTGE. The complete CDR3 sequence is CASSPRTGGRTGELFF. V gene TRBV18 combines with J gene TRBJ2-2; 11 bases are a match to TRBD1. The CDR3 is cut off 3 residues early in the read; its end comes from the germline J gene. Germline assignment: CDR1 KGHSH and CDR2 LQKENI. V trimming: 1 base; J trimming: 5 bases; junction bases outside the gene matches: 3. CDR3 length: 16 amino acids. Full variable domain (remainder filled in from reference TRBV18 and TRBJ2-2): NAGVMQNPRHLVRRRGQEARLRCSPMKGHSHVYWYRQLPEEGLKFMVYLQKENIIDESGMPKERFSAEFPKEGPSILRIQQVVRGDSAAYFCASSPRTGGRTGELFFGEGSRLTVL.

A remark on this clone: The CDR3 extends 3 residues past the end of the read, so its final part is completed from the germline J gene. The genes are TRBV11-1 and TRBJ2-7; no clear D gene. The length of the CDR3 is 11 residues. The germline CDR1 and CDR2 sequences are SGHAT and FQDESV (reference sequence). Trimming stripped 4 bases from V and 1 base from J, with 2 bases between. CDR3 in amino acids: CASSSSYEQYF. CDR3 DNA, as far as it was read: TGTGCCAGCAGCTCATCCTACGAG.

With respect to this clone: The sequence runs out 3 residues before the end of the CDR3; the remainder is reconstructed from the germline J gene. The V and J genes are TRBV2 and TRBJ2-1, with 10 nucleotides matching TRBD1. The V gene's germline CDR1 is SNHLY and CDR2 FYNNEI. Unmatched junction bases numbered 6, after V lost 4 bases and J lost 9 bases. CDR3 length: 14 residues. The CDR3 DNA, read in part, is TGTGCCAGCAGTGTTGGGACAGGGGTGGGTGAG. This gives the protein CASSVGTGVGE. Given in full, the CDR3 is CASSVGTGVGEQFF.